Following are 23 T cell receptor beta chains from one sample sequenced in a study of cytomegalovirus exposure and HLA in healthy donors. The PCR was carried out with 60 Vbeta primers and 13 Jbeta primers. Using immunoSEQ multiplex PCR, the repertoire was profiled, and TCRdb retains in-frame clones only, with some absent. The data contain 130,000 or so clones, about three quarters of them seen just once; the ten biggest clones take up about 1.7%. The sequenced sample consisted of PBMCs. These receptors all stem from a man between 35 and 55 years old in good health and CMV-seronegative.

The chain employs TRBV19 and TRBJ2-1; D ambiguous. The CDR3 runs 15 residues. Germline CDR1 is LNHDA and CDR2 is SQIVND (reference sequence). V was trimmed by 3 bases and J by 8 bases, leaving 17 bases between them. The CDR3 DNA is TGTGCCAGTAGTATTCACTTACCGAATCAATATGAGCAGTTCTTC. Translating gives CASSIHLPNQYEQFF.

The chain joins TRBV30 to TRBJ2-1, with TRBD1 matching over 10 bases. Germline CDR1 and CDR2: GTSNPN and SVGIG (reference sequence). The V segment lost 2 bases and the J segment 10 bases; nucleotides outside the gene matches: 8. The CDR3 is 14 amino acids. DNA for the CDR3: TGTGCCTGGAGTTCGGGACAGGGGTTAGAGGAGCAGTTCTTC. Amino acids: CAWSSGQGLEEQFF.

A few counts support this clone. The V call is TRBV21-1, the J call TRBJ2-5; the D call in the table, TRBD1, was not verified against the DNA. The last part of the DNA fits TRBJ2-7 better; the J call may be wrong. TRBV21-1 is given as a pseudogene. This CDR3 contains 22 residues. The CDR3 DNA reads TGTGCCAGCAGCAAAGAAGTGGGGGAGACAGGGGGCGTCGGCCTGCAGGGGTACGAGCAGTACTTC. Translating gives CASSKEVGETGGVGLQGYEQYF.

V is TRBV7-8 and J is TRBJ1-1; maybe TRBD1 (5 bases). CDR3 length: 15 amino acids. V dropped 5 bases and J dropped 5 bases, with 18 bases sitting between them. The germline gives CDR1 SGHVS, CDR2 FQNEAQ. The CDR3 DNA follows: TGTGCCAGCAGCCCCCCCTTTGCAGGGCGGACTGAAGCTTTCTTT. Protein sequence: CASSPPFAGRTEAFF.

Comment on this clone: The junction departs from the called germline gene at one end, perhaps through a read error. The rearrangement links TRBV7-9 to TRBJ2-7; perhaps TRBD2 as D (6 bases). The CDR3 length is 16 residues. Germline V gene data show CDR1 as SEHNR and CDR2 as FQNEAQ (reference sequence). In DNA form, the CDR3 reads TGTTCCAGCAGCTTATCTGGGCGGGAAAGGGTCAACGAGCAGTACTTC. As protein: CSSSLSGRERVNEQYF. Variable domain in full (rest from reference TRBV7-9 and TRBJ2-7): DTGVSQNPRHKITKRGQNVTFRCDPISEHNRLYWYRQTLGQGPEFLTYFQNEAQLEKSRLLSDRFSAERPKGSFSTLEIQRTEQGDSAMYLCSSSLSGRERVNEQYFGPGTRLTVT.

The genes are TRBV28 and TRBJ2-1, with TRBD1 as a possible D gene (6 bases). Germline CDR1 is MDHEN and CDR2 is SYDVKM. The CDR3 has 15 amino acids. V lost 2 bases to trimming and J lost 6 bases, with 14 bases between them. DNA for the CDR3: TGTGCCAGCAGTTTACATAGTTCAGGGGTCAATGAGCAGTTCTTC. Its translation is CASSLHSSGVNEQFF.

This chain links TRBV6-1 with TRBJ1-5; 7 nucleotides match TRBD1. Germline V gives CDR1 MNHNS, CDR2 SASEGT. The junction had 6 bases not matched to a gene; V was cut back by 4 bases and J by 3 bases. The CDR3 runs 15 residues. The CDR3 region is CASSAGTDLNQPQHF. DNA for the CDR3: TGTGCCAGCAGTGCAGGGACAGACCTCAATCAGCCCCAGCATTTT.

The chain has TRBV27 and TRBJ1-2; 8 nucleotides agree with TRBD1. Germline loops: CDR1 MNHEY, CDR2 SMNVEV (reference sequence). V was pared by 8 bases and J by 4 bases, with 9 bases of the junction left unmatched. The CDR3 runs 14 residues. This CDR3 reads CASGAGGGGYGYTF. The DNA for the CDR3 is TGTGCCAGCGGAGCAGGGGGCGGAGGCTATGGCTACACCTTC.

The chain is built from TRBV6-5 and TRBJ2-7; 8 bases are shared with TRBD1. This CDR3 is built from 15 residues. J lost 1 base, V lost 11 bases, and 13 bases had no gene match. CDR1 MNHEY and CDR2 SVGAGI come from the germline V gene. CDR3 in amino acids: CASGRAGGKSYEQYF. In DNA, the CDR3 is TGTGCCTCCGGCCGGGCAGGGGGCAAGTCCTACGAGCAGTACTTC.

As concerns this clone: Relative to the germline gene, one junction end is altered; a read error may explain this. The DNA for the CDR3 is TGTTCCAGCAGCCCCCCGGGACAGGGTAATGAAAAACTGTTTTTT. The encoded protein is CSSSPPGQGNEKLFF. V usage is TRBV7-9 and J usage is TRBJ1-4; TRBD1 matches at 9 bases. This CDR3 has 15 residues. CDR1 and CDR2 from the germline V gene are SEHNR and FQNEAQ (reference sequence).

The chain joins TRBV11-2 to TRBJ1-1; 11 bases map to TRBD1. V lost 5 bases and J lost 0; bases outside the gene matches: 8. The CDR3 sequence is 17 residues long. Germline V gives CDR1 SGHAT, CDR2 FQNNGV. The CDR3 region has the DNA TGTGCCAGCAGCCAGGACAGGGGGCTAAATATGAACACTGAAGCTTTCTTT. This gives the protein CASSQDRGLNMNTEAFF.

The J gene is TRBJ1-1, the V gene TRBV29-1; unclear D gene. Trimming took 4 bases from V and 2 from J, leaving 26 bases between them. Per germline, CDR1 SQVTM and CDR2 ANQGSEA. The CDR3 is made up of 18 amino acids. CDR3: CSVVWFGSSNTFNTEAFF. As DNA, the CDR3 is TGCAGCGTTGTATGGTTCGGGTCGAGCAACACCTTTAACACTGAAGCTTTCTTT.

CDR3 nucleotide sequence: TGTGCCAGCAGTTTTCGACAGGGGTCCTACGAGCAGTACTTC. Amino acid sequence: CASSFRQGSYEQYF. The chain couples TRBV2 to TRBJ2-5; 8 bases fit TRBD1. Gene TRBJ2-7 matches the end of the DNA better, so the J call may be wrong. Germline CDR1 is SNHLY and CDR2 is FYNNEI. The CDR3 is 14 amino acids.

The rearrangement uses TRBV29-1 and TRBJ2-5, with D unclear. Between the trimmed V and J ends, which lost 4 bases and 2 bases, there was a span of 20 bases. This CDR3 is built from 16 residues. The germline V gene encodes CDR1 SQVTM and CDR2 ANQGSEA. The CDR3 is CSVGFLEGAPQETQYF. As DNA, the CDR3 is TGCAGCGTTGGATTTTTGGAAGGAGCGCCTCAAGAGACCCAGTACTTC. The full variable domain, in which reference TRBV29-1 and TRBJ2-5 provide the parts outside the CDR3, is SAVISQKPSRDICQRGTSLTIQCQVDSQVTMMFWYRQQPGQSLTLIATANQGSEATYESGFVIDKFPISRPNLTFSTLTVSNMSPEDSSIYLCSVGFLEGAPQETQYFGPGTRLLVL.

This chain uses TRBV27 with TRBJ2-5, with a possible D match to TRBD1 (5 bases). The length of the CDR3 is 15 residues. Trimming removed 5 bases at V and 4 bases at J, with 17 bases between. Germline assignment: CDR1 MNHEY and CDR2 SMNVEV (reference sequence). In DNA form, the CDR3 reads TGTGCCAGCAGTCCCATCGGGCAGGGCCGAGAGACCCAGTACTTC. Amino acids: CASSPIGQGRETQYF.

V and J are TRBV5-1 and TRBJ2-3, with TRBD2 matching 7 bases. The CDR3 extends over 15 amino acids. V shed 3 bases, J shed 2 bases, and the junction held 6 bases outside the gene matches. CDR1 and CDR2 from the germline V gene are SGHRS and YFSETQ. The CDR3 here is CASSYRDYNTDTQYF. The CDR3, as DNA: TGCGCCAGCAGCTACCGGGACTACAACACAGATACGCAGTATTTT.

This clone appeared a few times. The junction departs from the called germline gene at one end, perhaps through a read error. The chain combines TRBV10-2 with TRBJ2-6; 10 bases are shared with TRBD1. The length of the CDR3 is 16 residues. The germline V gene encodes CDR1 WSHSY and CDR2 SAAADI. The CDR3 protein is CASSRTGGTGANGLTF. For the CDR3, the DNA is TGCGCCAGCAGCCGGACAGGGGGGACCGGGGCCAACGGCCTGACTTTC.

This rearrangement joins TRBV10-3 to TRBJ2-1; weak D call: TRBD2 (6 bases). Per germline, CDR1 ENHRY and CDR2 SYGVKD. V gave up 2 bases and J gave up 0 bases, with 11 bases separating them. The CDR3 is 16 amino acids. CDR3 region: CAISEGSGNSYNEQFF. Here the CDR3 DNA reads TGTGCCATCAGTGAGGGTAGCGGCAACTCCTACAATGAGCAGTTCTTC.

This chain links TRBV4-1 with TRBJ2-3, with D perhaps matching TRBD2 (5 bases). The CDR3 consists of 15 residues. Trimming stripped 1 base from V and 4 bases from J, with 12 bases between. Germline V gene sequence: CDR1 MGHRA, CDR2 YSYEKL. The CDR3 nucleotides read TGCGCCAGCAGCCAAGTGGGAGTTCGGGCAGATACGCAGTATTTT. This codes for CASSQVGVRADTQYF.

DNA for the CDR3: TGTGCCAGCAGTAACGGACAGGGTCTGAACACTGAAGCTTTCTTT. Its protein is CASSNGQGLNTEAFF. The chain combines TRBV27 with TRBJ1-1; 8 bases fit TRBD1. This CDR3 contains 15 residues. Germline trimming cut 5 bases from V and 0 bases from J; bases unmatched to any gene: 5. Germline V lookup: CDR1 MNHEY, CDR2 SMNVEV (reference sequence).

The J gene is TRBJ2-7, the V gene TRBV11-2; D uncertain. Between the trimmed V and J ends, which lost 8 bases and 0 bases, there was a span of 8 bases. Germline CDR1 and CDR2: SGHAT and FQNNGV. This CDR3 region has 12 residues. The CDR3 is CASEAVSYEQYF. The CDR3 bases are TGTGCCAGCGAGGCAGTCTCCTACGAGCAGTACTTC.

The rearrangement joins TRBV28 to TRBJ2-2; D is possibly TRBD1 (5 bases). The CDR3 sequence is 15 residues long. Germline CDR1 and CDR2: MDHEN and SYDVKM. Between the trimmed V and J ends, which lost 3 bases and 1 base, there was a span of 9 bases. CDR3 DNA sequence: TGTGCCAGCAGTTTCCGACAGCAGAACACCGGGGAGCTGTTTTTT. Protein: CASSFRQQNTGELFF.

The chain links TRBV27 to TRBJ1-2; 11 nucleotides match TRBD1. Looked up from germline, CDR1 is MNHEY and CDR2 is SMNVEV (reference sequence). V shed 5 bases, J shed 6 bases, and the junction held 14 bases outside the gene matches. The CDR3 has 17 residues. The CDR3 loop is CASSPYGTGGDSDGYTF. In DNA form, the CDR3 reads TGTGCCAGCAGTCCCTACGGGACAGGGGGGGACAGTGATGGCTACACCTTC.